This T cell receptor (beta chain) was sequenced in a study of CD4 T cells in relation to SARS-CoV-2 and coronaviruses. Turning to the study itself: ViraFEST: roughly ten-day antigen culture of PBMCs, then TCR beta CDR3 sequencing. No peptide or an HIV-1 Nef peptide pool served as negative control.

The V gene's germline CDR1 is SEHNR and CDR2 FQNEAQ (reference sequence). V was pared by 5 bases and J by 6 bases, with 19 bases between. This CDR3 is 15 amino acids long. Remarks on this clone: Its antigen is currently unknown.

CD4+ T cells from unexposed donors were obtained before the COVID-19 pandemic (2011-2018). CD4+ T cells were isolated from the cells after 10 days of culture. Each well had approximately 2.1 million PBMCs in around 5% human AB serum with IL-2. On days 3 and 7, cultures got half fresh IL-2 medium. Repertoires were generated with immunoSEQ multiplex PCR, while TCRdb's copy carries only in-frame clones and drops some. The sample records around 20,000 clones, roughly 78% being singletons. V usage is TRBV7-9 and J usage is TRBJ1-2, with D perhaps TRBD1 (5 bases). This clonotype was obtained from a human donor in good health. Sequenced: CD4+ T cells from PBMCs, cultured in vitro. DNA for the CDR3: TGTGCCAGCAGCATGGCCGGGGGGGATCTCGATGGCTACACCTTC. Protein sequence: CASSMAGGDLDGYTF.